These T cell receptor beta chains were read from a single sample in a study of T cell repertoires in cytomegalovirus infection. Their antigens remain unidentified. One entry per CDR3 protein, called by TCRdb with MiXCR from the reads. In the table there are 550,000 to 850,000 distinct CDR3 sequences, around 35% of which are singletons. The material sequenced was cultured PBMCs, taken from culture after CMV antigen stimulation. These receptors all come from a human donor in good health (CMV status not recorded). Some clones in this sample may be carry-over from other donors' samples. CDR3s include the opening cysteine and the closing phenylalanine or tryptophan. The order of the fields is CDR3 protein, CDR3 DNA, CDR3 length, clone size, V gene, J gene, D gene. A D gene is named only where the DNA matches it firmly. Not every row has a clone size; where given, it reads once, few, many or a size class.

CDR3: CAISEGLAETQYF
DNA: TGTGCCATCAGTGAGGGGCTAGCGGAGACCCAGTACTTC
length: 13
size: few
V: TRBV10-3
J: TRBJ2-5
D: -

CDR3: CASSMGSLIYSGNTIYF
DNA: TGTGCCAGTAGTATGGGCAGCCTAATATACTCTGGAAACACCATATATTTT
length: 17
size: few
V: TRBV19
J: TRBJ1-3
D: -

CDR3: CASSLNAGGTDTQYF
DNA: TGTGCCAGCAGTTTAAATGCGGGAGGCACAGATACGCAGTATTTT
length: 15
size: few
V: TRBV12-3/TRBV12-4
J: TRBJ2-3
D: TRBD2

CDR3: CASRASGGVVPQYF
DNA: TGTGCCAGCAGAGCTAGCGGGGGGGTTGTTCCGCAGTATTTT
length: 14
size: -
V: TRBV12-3/TRBV12-4
J: TRBJ2-3
D: TRBD2

CDR3: CASSFPPRLRSNQPQHF
DNA: TGTGCCAGCAGTTTTCCGCCCCGACTTCGTAGCAATCAGCCCCAGCATTTT
length: 17
size: few
V: TRBV12-3/TRBV12-4
J: TRBJ1-5
D: -

CDR3: CASSVPSGRGNEQYF
DNA: TGTGCCAGCAGTGTACCTAGCGGGAGAGGCAACGAGCAGTACTTC
length: 15
size: once
V: TRBV2
J: TRBJ2-7
D: TRBD2

CDR3: CASSWGLAGVGTDTQYF
DNA: TGTGCCAGCAGCTGGGGACTAGCGGGAGTGGGCACAGATACGCAGTATTTT
length: 17
size: many
V: TRBV7-2
J: TRBJ2-3
D: TRBD2

CDR3: CASSRTGTGVGEKLFF
DNA: TGTGCCAGCAGTCGCACCGGGACAGGGGTCGGAGAAAAACTGTTTTTT
length: 16
size: -
V: TRBV6-6
J: TRBJ1-4
D: TRBD1

CDR3: CASSQARGQFGHNEQFF
DNA: TGCGCCAGCAGCCAAGCCCGAGGACAGTTCGGGCACAATGAGCAGTTCTTC
length: 17
size: few
V: TRBV4-1
J: TRBJ2-1
D: -

CDR3: CASSQDNLAGATGELFF
DNA: TGCGCCAGCAGCCAAGATAACCTAGCGGGAGCTACCGGGGAGCTGTTTTTT
length: 17
size: -
V: TRBV4-3
J: TRBJ2-2
D: TRBD2

CDR3: CAIRTGPNTEAFF
DNA: TGTGCCATCCGGACAGGCCCGAACACTGAAGCTTTCTTT
length: 13
size: few
V: TRBV6-6
J: TRBJ1-1
D: TRBD1

CDR3: CSARDLTSGRYEQFF
DNA: TGCAGTGCTAGAGATTTGACTAGCGGGAGGTATGAGCAGTTCTTC
length: 15
size: -
V: TRBV20-1
J: TRBJ2-1
D: TRBD2

CDR3: CASSHIQWTGELFF
DNA: TGCGCCAGCAGCCACATACAGTGGACCGGGGAGCTGTTTTTT
length: 14
size: -
V: TRBV4-1
J: TRBJ2-2
D: -

CDR3: CAISELQEPDTQYF
DNA: TGTGCCATCAGTGAGTTACAGGAGCCAGATACGCAGTATTTT
length: 14
size: -
V: TRBV10-3
J: TRBJ2-3
D: -

CDR3: CASSTAYSRGLYGTQYF
DNA: TGTGCCAGCAGCACCGCCTACAGTAGAGGGCTTTATGGTACGCAGTATTTT
length: 17
size: few
V: TRBV7-9
J: TRBJ2-3
D: -

CDR3: CASSGGKLTTDTQYF
DNA: TGCGCCAGCAGTGGAGGGAAGCTCACCACAGATACGCAGTATTTT
length: 15
size: few
V: TRBV4-1
J: TRBJ2-3
D: -

CDR3: CASSYSKGRGETQYF
DNA: TGTGCCAGCAGTTACTCGAAGGGACGAGGGGAGACCCAGTACTTC
length: 15
size: few
V: TRBV6-6
J: TRBJ2-5
D: -

CDR3: CASSDTINSPLHF
DNA: TGTGCCAGCAGTGACACGATAAATTCACCCCTCCACTTT
length: 13
size: few
V: TRBV6-5
J: TRBJ1-6
D: -

CDR3: CASIPSGVTDTQYF
DNA: TGTGCCAGCATACCTAGCGGCGTCACAGATACGCAGTATTTT
length: 14
size: -
V: TRBV18
J: TRBJ2-3
D: TRBD2

CDR3: CSAPKTGSSEKLFF
DNA: TGCAGTGCTCCGAAAACAGGGTCTTCTGAAAAACTGTTTTTT
length: 14
size: -
V: TRBV20-1
J: TRBJ1-4
D: -

CDR3: CASSYSRAISGANVLTF
DNA: TGTGCCAGCAGTTACTCGCGGGCGATCTCTGGGGCCAACGTCCTGACTTTC
length: 17
size: -
V: TRBV6-5
J: TRBJ2-6
D: -

CDR3: CASSLWPGAADTQYF
DNA: TGTGCCAGCAGCCTGTGGCCCGGGGCGGCAGATACGCAGTATTTT
length: 15
size: few
V: TRBV7-7
J: TRBJ2-3
D: -

CDR3: CASSIYPGSYNEQFF
DNA: TGTGCCAGTAGTATATACCCCGGCTCCTACAATGAGCAGTTCTTC
length: 15
size: -
V: TRBV19
J: TRBJ2-1
D: -

CDR3: CASSQLAETQYF
DNA: TGTGCCAGCAGCCAACTAGCAGAGACCCAGTACTTC
length: 12
size: -
V: TRBV4-2
J: TRBJ2-5
D: -

CDR3: CSALRGGKDTQYF
DNA: TGCAGTGCGCTACGGGGGGGCAAAGATACGCAGTATTTT
length: 13
size: few
V: TRBV20-1
J: TRBJ2-3
D: TRBD2

CDR3: CASSYGLAGGEYTQYF
DNA: TGTGCCAGCAGTTACGGACTAGCGGGAGGCGAATATACGCAGTATTTT
length: 16
size: -
V: TRBV6-6
J: TRBJ2-3
D: TRBD2

CDR3: CASSPSRGPLNTEAFF
DNA: TGTGCCAGCAGCCCGTCCCGGGGGCCGCTGAACACTGAAGCTTTCTTT
length: 16
size: many
V: TRBV7-8
J: TRBJ1-1
D: -

CDR3: CASSLPQVPWTF
DNA: TGTGCCAGCAGCTTACCACAGGTCCCTTGGACCTTC
length: 12
size: -
V: TRBV7-2
J: TRBJ1-2
D: -

CDR3: CASTPRDYNQQFF
DNA: TGTGCCAGCACCCCCAGGGACTACAATCAGCAGTTCTTC
length: 13
size: -
V: TRBV6-2/TRBV6-3
J: TRBJ2-1
D: TRBD2

CDR3: CASSLPGRPNTEAFF
DNA: TGTGCCAGCAGCCTCCCGGGGAGGCCGAACACTGAAGCTTTCTTT
length: 15
size: -
V: TRBV4-2
J: TRBJ1-1
D: -

CDR3: CSAQPGGNQPQHF
DNA: TGCAGTGCGCAGCCGGGAGGCAATCAGCCCCAGCATTTT
length: 13
size: -
V: TRBV20-1
J: TRBJ1-5
D: -

CDR3: CASSLTGEGQPQHF
DNA: TGTGCCAGCAGTTTGACAGGGGAGGGTCAGCCCCAGCATTTT
length: 14
size: -
V: TRBV6-5
J: TRBJ1-5
D: TRBD1

CDR3: CASSPLTVHEQFF
DNA: TGTGCCAGCTCACCACTTACAGTTCATGAGCAGTTCTTC
length: 13
size: once
V: TRBV18
J: TRBJ2-1
D: -

CDR3: CASRQGAIETQYF
DNA: TGTGCCAGCAGACAGGGGGCTATTGAGACCCAGTACTTC
length: 13
size: few
V: TRBV6-1
J: TRBJ2-5
D: TRBD1

CDR3: CASSNPPGTNPKAQYF
DNA: TGTGCCAGCAGCAACCCCCCCGGGACAAACCCCAAGGCCCAGTACTTC
length: 16
size: -
V: TRBV5-6
J: TRBJ2-5
D: -

CDR3: CASSWAGSPETQYF
DNA: TGTGCCAGCAGCTGGGCGGGCTCCCCGGAGACCCAGTACTTC
length: 14
size: many
V: TRBV7-2
J: TRBJ2-5
D: -

CDR3: CASSLGLEGEQFF
DNA: TGTGCCAGCAGTTTGGGACTTGAGGGGGAGCAGTTCTTC
length: 13
size: -
V: TRBV12-3/TRBV12-4
J: TRBJ2-1
D: -

CDR3: CASSPTGTVTERNTEAFF
DNA: TGTGCCAGCAGCCCCACAGGGACAGTCACGGAACGGAACACTGAAGCTTTCTTT
length: 18
size: -
V: TRBV11-2
J: TRBJ1-1
D: TRBD1

CDR3: CASSSLAGGPNNEQFF
DNA: TGTGCCAGTAGTTCTCTAGCGGGAGGGCCTAACAATGAGCAGTTCTTC
length: 16
size: -
V: TRBV19
J: TRBJ2-1
D: TRBD2

CDR3: CASSLVPPWHGRIYGYTF
DNA: TGTGCCAGCAGCTTAGTACCCCCCTGGCACGGACGGATCTATGGCTACACCTTC
length: 18
size: -
V: TRBV7-8
J: TRBJ1-2
D: -

CDR3: CASSPSLASSTDTQYF
DNA: TGTGCCAGCAGCCCAAGTCTAGCGAGTAGCACAGATACGCAGTATTTT
length: 16
size: few
V: TRBV7-8
J: TRBJ2-3
D: -

CDR3: CASSIPGGNEQYF
DNA: TGTGCCAGTAGTATACCAGGGGGCAACGAGCAGTACTTC
length: 13
size: -
V: TRBV19
J: TRBJ2-7
D: TRBD1

CDR3: CASSSRGGTGELFF
DNA: TGTGCCAGCAGCTCCCGGGGGGGCACCGGGGAGCTGTTTTTT
length: 14
size: -
V: TRBV7-9
J: TRBJ2-2
D: TRBD2

CDR3: CASSLEPTETQYF
DNA: TGTGCCAGCAGCTTAGAGCCGACAGAGACCCAGTACTTC
length: 13
size: many
V: TRBV7-2
J: TRBJ2-5
D: -

CDR3: CASSRDRGLSYEQYF
DNA: TGTGCCAGCAGCAGAGACAGGGGTCTTTCCTACGAGCAGTACTTC
length: 15
size: many
V: TRBV7-9
J: TRBJ2-7
D: TRBD1

CDR3: CASSGARARGTGELFF
DNA: TGTGCCAGCAGCGGCGCCAGGGCTCGAGGGACCGGGGAGCTGTTTTTT
length: 16
size: few
V: TRBV2
J: TRBJ2-2
D: -

CDR3: CSAPQGGTEAFF
DNA: TGCAGTGCGCCACAGGGGGGTACTGAAGCTTTCTTT
length: 12
size: -
V: TRBV20-1
J: TRBJ1-1
D: TRBD1

CDR3: CASSSGPGNQPQHF
DNA: TGTGCCAGCAGCTCGGGCCCGGGCAATCAGCCCCAGCATTTT
length: 14
size: many
V: TRBV7-2
J: TRBJ1-5
D: -